Shown below are 20 T cell receptor beta chains from a single sample sequenced in a study of response to subunit inactivated influenza vaccine (dated by TCRdb to between 2017 and 2018). The library was obtained by RT-PCR. Data came from an Illumina HiSeq 2500. In TCRdb, the public reads were trimmed at Q25 with fastp and aligned with MiXCR, with productive beta chains retained. When rows share a CDR3 protein, they turn into one entry using the most common DNA and genes. For this sample the table gives approximately 730,000 distinct CDR3 sequences, of which around 13% were detected only once. Of the sample, 6.5% to 8.5% falls within the top ten clones. This material consisted of PBMCs from blood, taken 14 days before vaccination. These receptors were collected from a man between 50 and 59 years old who received an inactivated influenza vaccine. Donor details come from another sample of the same person, matched by shared clones.

This clonotype was seen at least ten times. The chain employs TRBV27 and TRBJ2-1; perhaps TRBD2 as D (5 bases). The germline V and J ends were trimmed by 4 bases and 0 bases, with 16 bases remaining between them. Germline assignment: CDR1 MNHEY and CDR2 SMNVEV (reference sequence). The CDR3 length is 17 residues. The CDR3 here is CASSSGLLTSSYNEQFF. The CDR3 DNA sequence: TGTGCCAGCAGTTCCGGACTCTTGACGTCCTCCTACAATGAGCAGTTCTTC.

This chain joins TRBV6-5 and TRBJ2-3; D may be TRBD1 or TRBD2 (5 bases each). The germline V gene has CDR1 MNHEY and CDR2 SVGAGI. Trimming cost V 0 bases and J 2 bases, with 12 bases left between them. The length of the CDR3 is 16 residues. This CDR3 is CASSYSQGPNTDTQYF. The CDR3 nucleotides are TGTGCCAGCAGTTACTCTCAGGGACCTAACACAGATACGCAGTATTTT.

This clonotype was detected ten times or more. This chain's CDR3 is CARIRGGQPYEQYF. In DNA, the CDR3 is TGTGCCAGGATCAGGGGGGGACAACCCTACGAGCAGTACTTC. The chain employs TRBV6-1 and TRBJ2-7; D tentatively reads TRBD1 or TRBD2 (7 bases each). The germline V gene encodes CDR1 MNHNS and CDR2 SASEGT. Trimming cost V 9 bases and J 2 bases, with 17 bases left between them. The CDR3 loop spans 14 amino acids.

In its sample, this clonotype was seen many times. The chain couples TRBV24-1 to TRBJ2-2, with D uncertain. Trimming removed 5 bases from V and 5 bases from J, with 8 bases in between. The germline CDR1 and CDR2 sequences are KGHDR and SFDVKD. This CDR3 is built from 13 residues. The CDR3, as DNA: TGTGCCACCAGTGCCAGCCTAACCGGGGAGCTGTTTTTT. Translating it yields CATSASLTGELFF.

This clonotype was seen a handful of times. The chain uses TRBV11-2 and TRBJ2-1; no firm D call. The V end was cut by 1 base, the J end by 4 bases, with 17 bases between. The CDR3 contains 17 residues. Germline assignment: CDR1 SGHAT and CDR2 FQNNGV. The DNA for the CDR3 is TGTGCCAGCAGCTTAGGGCGCGATAGGGCCTATTACAATGAGCAGTTCTTC. This encodes CASSLGRDRAYYNEQFF.

This clonotype has just a few counts. J is TRBJ1-4 and V is TRBV4-3; D uncertain. The V end was cut by 0 bases, the J end by 2 bases, with 7 bases between. The germline V gene encodes CDR1 LGHNA and CDR2 YSLEER. The CDR3 covers 15 residues. In DNA form, the CDR3 reads TGCGCCAGCAGCCAAGACAGGTGGACTAATGAAAAACTGTTTTTT. Translated, it gives CASSQDRWTNEKLFF.

This clonotype was counted only a few times. The V gene is TRBV9, the J gene TRBJ2-3, with 9 bases aligning to TRBD2. Germline V CDR1 and CDR2: SGDLS, YYNGEE. V was clipped by 1 base and J by 4 bases; unmatched bases: 7. This CDR3 comprises 16 residues. This chain's CDR3 is CASSVSGGHFSDTQYF. The CDR3 DNA reads TGTGCCAGCAGCGTAAGCGGGGGGCACTTCTCAGATACGCAGTATTTT.

This clonotype came up a few times. The gene calls are TRBV5-1 and TRBJ1-5; D is unclear. Germline V gene lookup returns CDR1 SGHRS and CDR2 YFSETQ. The CDR3 extends over 16 amino acids. Trimming left V 0 bases short and J 6 bases short, with 16 bases between. CDR3 protein: CASSLEGPGYGQPQHF. The CDR3 DNA follows: TGCGCCAGCAGCTTGGAAGGACCAGGATATGGTCAGCCCCAGCATTTT.

This clonotype was picked up a small number of times. The CDR3 DNA is TGTGCCAGCAGTGAAGCGCGCCTAGCGGGAGTTCCCGGGGAGCTGTTTTTT. Its protein is CASSEARLAGVPGELFF. V and J are TRBV2 and TRBJ2-2; TRBD2 matches at 10 bases. Germline V gene data show CDR1 as SNHLY and CDR2 as FYNNEI. The V segment lost 0 bases and the J segment 6 bases; nucleotides outside the gene matches: 7. The CDR3 spans 17 residues.

This clonotype was seen at least ten times. The genes are TRBV12-3 or TRBV12-4 and TRBJ2-5; unclear D gene. V lost 1 base and J 9 bases, leaving 6 bases between the germline ends. This CDR3 is 11 amino acids long. The DNA of the CDR3 is TGTGCCAGCAGTTTAGACCTGGCCCAGTACTTC. Amino acids: CASSLDLAQYF.

The chain employs TRBV15 and TRBJ2-1; 12 nucleotides line up with TRBD2. The length of the CDR3 is 18 residues. Germline V gives CDR1 LNHNV, CDR2 YYDKDF (reference sequence). Trimming took 0 bases from V and 6 from J; bases not matched to a gene: 9. The CDR3 DNA reads as TGTGCCACCAGCAGAGATCGGTCTTTGACTAGCGGGAGCAATGAGCAGTTCTTC. Translated, it gives CATSRDRSLTSGSNEQFF. Based on the CDR3 plus reference TRBV15 and TRBJ2-1, the full variable domain is DAMVIQNPRYQVTQFGKPVTLSCSQTLNHNVMYWYQQKSSQAPKLLFHYYDKDFNNEADTPDNFQSRRPNTSFCFLDIRSPGLGDTAMYLCATSRDRSLTSGSNEQFFGPGTRLTVL.

This clonotype showed up just a few times. The rearrangement links TRBV6-5 to TRBJ2-7; D not resolved. The CDR3 loop spans 14 amino acids. Trimming took 0 bases from V and 3 from J, leaving 9 bases between them. CDR1 is MNHEY, CDR2 SVGAGI, per germline. The CDR3 DNA reads as TGTGCCAGCAGTTACTCGAGTTCCAACTACGAGCAGTACTTC. The encoded protein is CASSYSSSNYEQYF.

This clonotype appeared many times. The junction shows a germline mismatch at one end, possibly a read error. V is TRBV5-1 and J is TRBJ2-1; D gene uncertain. This CDR3 has 16 amino acids. Germline V lookup: CDR1 SGHRS, CDR2 YFSETQ. DNA of the CDR3: TGTGCCAGCAGCTTAGCTGGTGGCAGGTCTTACAATGAGCAGTTCTTC. Its translation: CASSLAGGRSYNEQFF. Using reference TRBV5-1 and TRBJ2-1 for the parts outside the CDR3, the full variable domain is KAGVTQTPRYLIKTRGQQVTLSCSPISGHRSVSWYQQTPGQGLQFLFEYFSETQRNKGNFPGRFSGRQFSNSRSEMNVSTLELGDSALYLCASSLAGGRSYNEQFFGPGTRLTVL.

The gene calls are TRBV6-2 or TRBV6-3 and TRBJ2-4; 14 nucleotides agree with TRBD2. Germline trimming cut 6 bases from V and 2 bases from J; bases unmatched to any gene: 6. Germline V CDR1 and CDR2: MNHEY, SVGEGT. The length of the CDR3 is 17 residues. DNA of the CDR3: TGTGCCAGCAGCCCCCGACTAGCGGGGGGGCCCAAAAACATTCAGTACTTC. Protein: CASSPRLAGGPKNIQYF.

This rearrangement joins TRBV5-1 to TRBJ2-5; TRBD1 aligns across 8 bases. Germline V gives CDR1 SGHRS, CDR2 YFSETQ. The CDR3 totals 14 residues. The V segment lost 4 bases and the J segment 5 bases; nucleotides outside the gene matches: 7. CDR3 amino acids: CASSPGQGEETQYF. As DNA, the CDR3 is TGCGCCAGCAGCCCAGGACAGGGTGAGGAGACCCAGTACTTC.

The chain is built from TRBV7-9 and TRBJ1-5; 7 bases are shared with TRBD1. This CDR3 is 13 amino acids long. V shed 2 bases and J 6 bases; nucleotides not matched to a gene: 1. Germline values: CDR1 SEHNR, CDR2 FQNEAQ (reference sequence). CDR3 amino acids: CASSLKGAQPQHF. The CDR3 DNA is TGTGCCAGCAGCTTAAAGGGGGCTCAGCCCCAGCATTTT.

V is TRBV20-1 and J is TRBJ2-5; D is possibly TRBD1 (5 bases). The germline V and J ends were trimmed by 3 bases and 2 bases, with 10 bases remaining between them. Germline loops: CDR1 DFQATT, CDR2 SNEGSKA (reference sequence). This CDR3 is 13 amino acids long. The DNA of the CDR3 is TGCAGTGCTAGGGACACCCTACAAGAGACCCAGTACTTC. This encodes CSARDTLQETQYF.

The chain combines TRBV4-3 with TRBJ2-3, with TRBD2 matching 10 bases. CDR3 length equals 15 residues. Trimming removed 1 base from V and 4 bases from J; junction bases left unmatched: 2. Germline CDR1 LGHNA, CDR2 YSLEER. The CDR3 coding sequence is TGCGCCAGCAGCCAAGCTAGCGGGGGACCAGATACGCAGTATTTT. This sequence encodes CASSQASGGPDTQYF.

The genes are TRBV12-3 or TRBV12-4 and TRBJ1-2; 9 nucleotides align to TRBD1. The length of the CDR3 is 15 residues. J lost 4 bases, V lost 2 bases, and 5 bases had no gene match. CDR3 coding DNA: TGTGCCAGCAGTTTAACAGGGGGCGGATTCTATGGCTACACCTTC. Amino acid sequence: CASSLTGGGFYGYTF.

V is TRBV20-1 and J is TRBJ2-4, with a tentative D call TRBD1 (6 bases). Germline V gene data show CDR1 as DFQATT and CDR2 as SNEGSKA (reference sequence). CDR3 length: 14 residues. V gave up 4 bases and J gave up 4 bases, with 14 bases separating them. The CDR3, as DNA: TGCAGTGCTACAACAGGGACGGTAAAAAACATTCAGTACTTC. This gives the protein CSATTGTVKNIQYF.